Below are 2 T cell receptor beta chains sequenced from a single sample in a study of blood T cell repertoires in COVID-19. Method: immunoSEQ multiplex PCR; TCRdb's copy keeps in-frame clones and lacks some. The sample carries about 6,600 clones, around 89% recorded once. The sequenced material came from peripheral blood. These receptors came from a man aged 80 or over with active COVID-19.

The genes are TRBV3-1 (or the pseudogene TRBV3-2) and TRBJ2-1, with 7 nucleotides matching TRBD2. With 0 bases clipped from V and 3 bases from J, the junction kept 17 bases outside the gene matches. The length of the CDR3 is 20 residues. Germline loops: CDR1 LGHDT, CDR2 YNNKEL (reference sequence). CDR3 nucleotides: TGTGCCAGCAGCCAAGAGGCGGGAGTTGGGCTAGCGGTCCTCTACAATGAGCAGTTCTTC. Residues: CASSQEAGVGLAVLYNEQFF.

J is TRBJ2-7 and V is TRBV4-1; 11 bases align to TRBD2. Germline CDR1 reads MGHRA; CDR2 reads YSYEKL. V gave up 1 base and J gave up 3 bases; unmatched junction bases: 5. CDR3 length: 16 residues. This chain's CDR3 is CASSQATSGSLYEQYF. The CDR3 DNA sequence: TGCGCCAGCAGCCAAGCTACTAGCGGGAGTCTCTACGAGCAGTACTTC.